This entry concerns a single T cell receptor beta chain. The specificity of this receptor is unknown. No clone much larger than this one lies a single base away; base qualities are absent. The data derive from a study of CD4 T cells in relation to SARS-CoV-2 and coronaviruses (dated by TCRdb to the early 2020s). Broadly, across the study: In the ViraFEST assay, PBMCs were cultured with antigen for ten to eleven days, after which TCR beta CDR3s were sequenced to identify clonal expansions specific to the antigen. A different TCR-beta assay, based on Illumina, was used to sequence expansion assays from other donors in the study. Patient-derived lymphoblastoid cell lines were used to map the HLA restriction of shared crossreactive spike epitopes. The Adaptive Biotechnologies TCR-sequencing kit was used for samples from a few pre-COVID donors and for the naive versus memory experiments, whereas the other data were Illumina-based. An HIV-1 Nef peptide pool or a no-peptide culture served as the negative reference condition. At the level of individual TCR clonotypes, the study evaluated whether memory CD4+ T cells crossreact between the spike proteins of SARS-CoV-2 and those of common cold coronaviruses.

CD4+ T cells from unexposed donors were collected before the COVID-19 pandemic (2011-2018). After approximately 11 days of culture, CD4+ T cells were isolated with the EasySep CD4+ T cell isolation kit. As cell number allowed, CD4+ T cells from unexposed donors were tested for reactivity to SARS-CoV-2 S and N and to four common cold coronavirus spike pools. PBMCs were cultured at over 1.5 million per well in IMDM supplemented with around 5% human AB serum and around 10 IU/ml IL-2. Half of the culture medium was replaced with fresh IL-2-containing medium on days 3 and 7. In general, every peptide culture condition was set up in three replicate wells. Leukapheresis product for the unexposed donors was purchased commercially. Ficoll-Paque PLUS gradient centrifugation was used to isolate PBMCs from leukapheresis product or whole blood. PBMCs were either cryopreserved at -140 degrees C or used fresh in the expansion assay. The QIAamp Micro DNA Kit was used to extract genomic DNA from the CD4+ T cells.

CDR1 and CDR2 were assigned from the germline V gene as SGHRS and YFSETQ. The CDR3 covers 19 residues, taking in both the cysteine and the phenylalanine. The entry retains the CDR3 DNA only, 57 bases that are in frame from base 1. The junction carries 19 bases between V and J, which are trimmed by 3 bases and 0 bases respectively. Libraries were constructed by the immunoSEQ multiplex PCR assay. The authors' analysis ran thus. During preprocessing, nonproductive sequences were removed, as were CDR3s that did not start with C, did not end with F or W, or were shorter than 7 amino acids. The MANAFEST web app identified antigen-specific clonotypes based on expansion compared with the reference and other culture wells. A clone was considered positive if significant expansion relative to the reference culture was observed in 2 of 3 replicate wells at an FDR below 0.05. To be called positive, a clone also had to show significant expansion compared with every other tandem well and an odds ratio greater than 5. CDR3 homology was measured as pairwise Levenshtein distance, computed with the stringdist R package after trimming three terminal residues from each end. Entries here come from immuneACCESS through TCRdb and include only in-frame sequences with V and J called. Some clones fail to appear in such tables; in the studies checked, an unresolved V gene covers under half of the shortfall, and the cause of the remainder is unknown. V and J calls plus clone size are reproduced from that table; the DNA served to infer D and trimming. The sample table records some 21,000 clones; roughly 82% of these occur just once. Around 15% of the sample is in the top ten clones.

Beyond this particular receptor, the publication reports: Because no donor provided both pre-pandemic and post-infection samples, tracing the source of pre-existing responses was limited. Small numbers of patients and of tested TCRs limited the study. Crossreactivity analysis centred on spike protein, so crossreactivity against other viral proteins was not assessed. Significantly weaker SARS-CoV-2-driven expansion was shown by crossreactive clones than by monoreactive clones, consistent with antigenic imprinting. Memory CD4+ clonotypes crossrecognizing SARS-CoV-2 and at least one common cold coronavirus spike were found in about 61% of donors.

In this chain, TRBV5-1 is recombined with TRBJ2-6, with TRBD1 perhaps the D gene, on 6 matching bases. The sample was CD4+ T cells from PBMCs, cultured in vitro. This TCR was sampled from a human donor in good health. The DNA sequence is given as TGCGCCAGCAGCTGGATCCCCAGGGGCCCTGGCTCTGGGGCCAACGTCCTGACTTTC. Translated, this is CASSWIPRGPGSGANVLTF.